One and the same sample provided the 24 T cell receptor beta chains below, sequenced in a study of blood T cell repertoires in COVID-19. TCRdb's table, derived via immunoSEQ multiplex PCR, lists solely in-frame clones and lacks some. Among 250,000 or so clones listed, approximately 86% were seen once. Sequencing was performed on peripheral blood. These receptors came from a woman aged 25 to 39 with acute or convalescent COVID-19.

This chain links TRBV7-9 with TRBJ1-1, with D possibly matching TRBD1 (6 bases). The V gene's germline CDR1 is SEHNR and CDR2 FQNEAQ (reference sequence). The CDR3 runs to 16 residues. The ends were cut back, 5 bases at V and 2 bases at J, with 18 bases in the middle. CDR3 DNA sequence: TGTGCCAGCAGCATACTCCCGGGACACGGAAACACTGAAGCTTTCTTT. Protein: CASSILPGHGNTEAFF.

The rearrangement links TRBV27 to TRBJ2-2, with D perhaps matching TRBD1 (7 bases). The CDR3 spans 17 residues. The germline CDR1 and CDR2 sequences are MNHEY and SMNVEV (reference sequence). With 5 bases removed from V and 4 bases from J, the gap between germline ends came to 20 bases. CDR3 amino acids: CASSTSGGLSGTGELFF. The CDR3 DNA reads TGTGCCAGCAGTACATCAGGGGGGCTGAGCGGCACCGGGGAGCTGTTTTTT.

In its sample, this clone was seen once. V is TRBV5-4 and J is TRBJ2-1, with 16 positions matching TRBD2. Germline CDR1 is SGHNT and CDR2 is YYREEE (reference sequence). There are 18 residues in the CDR3. V gave up 4 bases and J gave up 1 base; unmatched junction bases: 5. Here the CDR3 DNA reads TGTGCCAGCAGCCCCGGGACTAGCGGGAGGGGATCCTACAATGAGCAGTTCTTC. It translates to CASSPGTSGRGSYNEQFF.

On this clone itself: As the CDR3 is not closed by the conserved phenylalanine or tryptophan, this likely results from a read error. V usage is TRBV11-2 and J usage is TRBJ1-5; D gene unclear. This CDR3 contains 15 residues. The germline CDR1 and CDR2 sequences are SGHAT and FQNNGV. V gave up 2 bases and J gave up 0 bases, with 8 bases separating them. The CDR3 nucleotides read TGTGCCAGCAGCTTAAATCCCGATAGCAATCAGCCCCAGCATCTT. It encodes CASSLNPDSNQPQHL.

The rearrangement links TRBV18 to TRBJ1-5; 11 bases are a match to TRBD1. With 2 bases clipped from V and 5 bases from J, the junction kept 8 bases outside the gene matches. This CDR3 is 17 amino acids long. Per germline, CDR1 KGHSH and CDR2 LQKENI. The CDR3 DNA follows: TGTGCCAGCTCACCAGATCTAAGGACAGGGGGCGATCAGCCCCAGCATTTT. It yields the protein CASSPDLRTGGDQPQHF.

The DNA for the CDR3 is TGTGCCAGCAGCTTAAAACTAGCGGGAGCGACTTACCAGTATTTT. Amino acids: CASSLKLAGATYQYF. This sequence joins TRBV7-2 and TRBJ2-3, with 11 nucleotides matching TRBD2. Germline-derived CDR1 and CDR2 are SGHTA and FQGNSA. The length of the CDR3 is 15 residues. With 2 bases clipped from V and 12 bases from J, the junction kept 10 bases outside the gene matches.

The V and J genes are TRBV4-1 and TRBJ2-7; a possible D gene is TRBD1 (6 bases). The CDR3 sequence is 13 residues long. Germline assignment: CDR1 MGHRA and CDR2 YSYEKL. Trimming left V 3 bases short and J 3 bases short, with 9 bases between. The DNA of the CDR3 is TGCGCCAGCAGCCAGGACAGACTCTACGAGCAGTACTTC. Translating gives CASSQDRLYEQYF.

The chain carries TRBV3-1 (or the pseudogene TRBV3-2) and TRBJ2-5; D is unclear. Trimming left V 3 bases short and J 5 bases short, with 19 bases between. This CDR3 has 16 amino acids. The V gene's germline CDR1 is LGHDT and CDR2 YNNKEL (reference sequence). This chain's CDR3 is CASSHAGETLRETQYF. The CDR3 bases are TGTGCCAGCAGCCACGCAGGTGAGACCCTTCGTGAGACCCAGTACTTC.

J is TRBJ2-7 and V is TRBV12-3 or TRBV12-4; TRBD2 aligns across 8 bases. This CDR3 spans 13 amino acids. V was pared by 8 bases and J by 4 bases, with 7 bases of the junction left unmatched. The CDR3 protein is CASSGAGAYEQYF. In DNA, the CDR3 is TGTGCCAGCTCAGGAGCGGGAGCATACGAGCAGTACTTC.

The sample holds a few counts of this clone. The rearrangement links TRBV24-1 to TRBJ2-2; perhaps TRBD1 as D (5 bases). The germline gives CDR1 KGHDR, CDR2 SFDVKD. CDR3 length: 14 amino acids. V gave up 7 bases and J gave up 5 bases, with 13 bases separating them. The CDR3 DNA sequence: TGTGCCACCAGCGGCAGGGCAGAGACCGGGGAGCTGTTTTTT. The encoded protein is CATSGRAETGELFF.

This chain connects TRBV2 to TRBJ2-7; 13 bases fit TRBD2. This CDR3 is built from 14 residues. Germline lookup yields CDR1 SNHLY and CDR2 FYNNEI. The V segment lost 10 bases and the J segment 3 bases; nucleotides outside the gene matches: 6. The CDR3 nucleotides read TGTGCCACCACGGGACTAGCGGGACTCTACGAGCAGTACTTC. It yields the protein CATTGLAGLYEQYF.

V and J are TRBV11-3 and TRBJ1-1; the match to TRBD1 covers 10 bases. With V trimmed by 5 bases and J by 6 bases, 9 bases remained unmatched. The CDR3 sequence is 15 residues long. Germline V CDR1 and CDR2: SGHNT, YENEEA. CDR3 bases: TGTGCCAGCAGCCTCGAGGACAGGGGGTGGGCTGAAGCTTTCTTT. This gives the protein CASSLEDRGWAEAFF.

The rearrangement uses TRBV3-1 (or the pseudogene TRBV3-2) and TRBJ2-3, with D tentatively TRBD1 (7 bases). Germline V gene data show CDR1 as LGHDT and CDR2 as YNNKEL (reference sequence). This CDR3 spans 15 amino acids. V lost 1 base and J 5 bases, leaving 13 bases between the germline ends. Here the CDR3 DNA reads TGTGCCAGCAGCCAAGCAGGGGGGAGGATAGATACGCAGTATTTT. It translates to CASSQAGGRIDTQYF.

J is TRBJ2-7 and V is TRBV7-3; 7 bases are a match to TRBD2. In germline, CDR1 is SGHTA, CDR2 FQGTGA. V was clipped by 2 bases and J by 8 bases; unmatched bases: 18. CDR3 length equals 17 residues. This CDR3 is CASSLGHRAGSFLQQYF. CDR3 in DNA: TGTGCCAGCAGCTTAGGTCATCGAGCGGGGTCGTTCCTTCAGCAGTACTTC.

This chain uses TRBV19 with TRBJ1-2; the D gene is possibly TRBD1 (6 bases). Between the trimmed V and J ends, which lost 7 bases and 2 bases, there was a span of 11 bases. Germline CDR1 LNHDA, CDR2 SQIVND (reference sequence). This CDR3 is 13 amino acids long. The DNA of the CDR3 is TGTGCCAGTATGCAGGGGAAAAACTATGGCTACACCTTC. Protein product: CASMQGKNYGYTF.

The chain links TRBV4-1 to TRBJ1-5; D not resolved. This CDR3 spans 15 amino acids. Deletions cut 1 base from V and 2 bases from J, with 9 bases between. CDR1 MGHRA and CDR2 YSYEKL come from the germline V gene. CDR3 region: CASSQAGLGNQPQHF. In DNA, the CDR3 is TGCGCCAGCAGCCAAGCGGGGTTGGGCAATCAGCCCCAGCATTTT.

The gene calls are TRBV4-3 and TRBJ1-4, with D possibly matching TRBD1 (5 bases). The CDR3 is 19 residues long. Germline V gene lookup returns CDR1 LGHNA and CDR2 YSLEER. Trimming removed 0 bases from V and 2 bases from J, with 19 bases in between. The chain's CDR3 is CASSQDLGLGIGTNEKLFF. The CDR3 DNA is TGCGCCAGCAGCCAAGATTTGGGACTTGGAATCGGCACTAATGAAAAACTGTTTTTT.

V is TRBV5-1 and J is TRBJ2-3, with a weak D call TRBD2 (7 bases). Germline CDR1 and CDR2: SGHRS and YFSETQ. Trimming pared 0 bases from V and 3 bases from J, leaving 14 bases between. The CDR3 covers 16 residues. DNA of the CDR3: TGCGCCAGCAGCTTGGCGGGGGCGGGAGCGACAGATACGCAGTATTTT. It encodes CASSLAGAGATDTQYF.

This chain uses TRBV6-5 with TRBJ2-7; D may be TRBD1 (5 bases). V lost 10 bases and J lost 2, with 12 bases in between. Germline V gene lookup returns CDR1 MNHEY and CDR2 SVGAGI. The CDR3 runs 12 residues. CDR3 nucleotide sequence: TGTGCCACCCTGGACAAAACCTACGAGCAGTACTTC. Translation gives CATLDKTYEQYF.

The V gene is TRBV12-2, the J gene TRBJ2-2; no DNA check was done on the table's D call, TRBD2. TRBV12-2 is marked as a pseudogene. The CDR3 is 21 residues long. Here the CDR3 reads CASRLVPGRLAGGPSTGELFF. The CDR3 nucleotides read TGTGCAAGTCGCTTAGTTCCAGGAAGACTAGCGGGAGGGCCGAGCACCGGGGAGCTGTTTTTT.

As DNA, the CDR3 is TGTGCCAGCAGCTCCGGGACTAGCGCTTACTACGAGCAGTACTTC. Translating gives CASSSGTSAYYEQYF. V gene TRBV7-2 combines with J gene TRBJ2-7, with 10 bases that match TRBD2. With 4 bases clipped from V and 3 bases from J, the junction kept 6 bases outside the gene matches. This CDR3 has 15 residues. Germline V CDR1 and CDR2: SGHTA, FQGNSA.

The V call is TRBV2, the J call TRBJ1-5, with D perhaps TRBD1 (5 bases). CDR1 and CDR2 from the germline V gene are SNHLY and FYNNEI. The CDR3 runs to 14 residues. Trimming removed 4 bases from V and 4 bases from J, with 11 bases in between. The CDR3 protein is CASSAQAGNQPQHF. Written as DNA, the CDR3 is TGTGCCAGCAGTGCACAGGCAGGGAATCAGCCCCAGCATTTT.

The V call is TRBV9, the J call TRBJ1-4; D possibly corresponds to TRBD1 (6 bases). With 4 bases removed from V and 5 bases from J, the gap between germline ends came to 15 bases. The CDR3 is 15 amino acids. Germline V gives CDR1 SGDLS, CDR2 YYNGEE. The CDR3 protein is CASSKRTALNEKLFF. Here the CDR3 DNA reads TGTGCCAGCAGCAAAAGGACAGCTTTAAATGAAAAACTGTTTTTT. Using reference TRBV9 and TRBJ1-4 for the parts outside the CDR3, the full variable domain is DSGVTQTPKHLITATGQRVTLRCSPRSGDLSVYWYQQSLDQGLQFLIQYYNGEERAKGNILERFSAQQFPDLHSELNLSSLELGDSALYFCASSKRTALNEKLFFGSGTQLSVL.

Written as DNA, the CDR3 is TGTGCCAGCAGTGTCGGACACAAAAACACTGAAGCTTTCTTT. This sequence encodes CASSVGHKNTEAFF. V usage is TRBV6-2 or TRBV6-3 and J usage is TRBJ1-1; D possibly corresponds to TRBD1 (5 bases). The CDR3 length is 14 residues. The germline V gene has CDR1 MNHEY and CDR2 SVGEGT. V was trimmed by 5 bases and J by 2 bases, leaving 12 bases between them.